The 2 T cell receptor beta chains presented below share a single source sample, sequenced in a study of blood T cell repertoires in COVID-19. TCRdb keeps only in-frame clones here, not all; method: immunoSEQ multiplex PCR. The sample holds about 110,000 clones; about 87% are singletons and the top ten take around 4.5%. The sample was peripheral blood. All receptors derive from a woman aged 50 to 65 with acute or convalescent COVID-19.

This sequence joins TRBV24-1 and TRBJ2-1, with 10 bases lining up with TRBD1. The CDR3 is 16 residues long. Germline V gene sequence: CDR1 KGHDR, CDR2 SFDVKD. V was pared by 5 bases and J by 0 bases, with 3 bases of the junction left unmatched. CDR3 protein: CATSGGQGVSYNEQFF. CDR3 nucleotide sequence: TGTGCCACCAGTGGAGGACAGGGGGTCTCCTACAATGAGCAGTTCTTC.

The chain uses TRBV11-2 and TRBJ2-3; 7 nucleotides agree with TRBD2. After removal of 1 base from V and 1 base from J, the junction contained 8 bases not matched to a gene. This CDR3 contains 17 residues. Germline CDR1 SGHAT, CDR2 FQNNGV. DNA for the CDR3: TGTGCCAGCAGCTTAGCGGGGGGAGGCCCCCGCACAGATACGCAGTATTTT. This translates into CASSLAGGGPRTDTQYF. The full variable domain, its missing parts supplied by reference TRBV11-2 and TRBJ2-3, is EAGVAQSPRYKIIEKRQSVAFWCNPISGHATLYWYQQILGQGPKLLIQFQNNGVVDDSQLPKDRFSAERLKGVDSTLKIQPAKLEDSAVYLCASSLAGGGPRTDTQYFGPGTRLTVL.